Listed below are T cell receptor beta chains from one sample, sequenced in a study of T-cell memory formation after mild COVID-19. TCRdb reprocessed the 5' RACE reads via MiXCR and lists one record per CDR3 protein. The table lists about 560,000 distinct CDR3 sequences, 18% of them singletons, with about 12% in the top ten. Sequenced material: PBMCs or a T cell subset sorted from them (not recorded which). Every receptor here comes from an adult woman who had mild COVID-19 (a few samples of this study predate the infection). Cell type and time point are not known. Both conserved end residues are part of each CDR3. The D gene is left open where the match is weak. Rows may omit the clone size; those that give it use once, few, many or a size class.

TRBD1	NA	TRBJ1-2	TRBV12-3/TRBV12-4	CASRKQGTNYGYTF	TGTGCCAGCAGGAAACAGGGGACTAACTATGGCTACACCTTC
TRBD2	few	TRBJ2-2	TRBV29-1	CSVLSGRGGRTGELFF	TGCAGCGTTTTATCGGGGCGGGGGGGCCGCACCGGGGAGCTGTTTTTT
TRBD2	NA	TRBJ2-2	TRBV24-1	CATSDATGLVSTGELFF	TGTGCCACCAGTGATGCAACGGGACTAGTTTCCACCGGGGAGCTGTTTTTT
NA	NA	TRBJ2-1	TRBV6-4	CASSDRGNNEQFF	TGTGCCAGCAGTGACAGAGGAAACAATGAGCAGTTCTTC
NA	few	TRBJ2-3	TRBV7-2	CASSPYSADTQYF	TGTGCCAGCAGCCCGTATTCGGCAGATACGCAGTATTTT
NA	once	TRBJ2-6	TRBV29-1	CSVVGQLSGANVLTF	TGCAGCGTTGTGGGGCAGCTCTCTGGGGCCAACGTCCTGACTTTC
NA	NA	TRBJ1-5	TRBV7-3	CASSLPAFPKGNQPQHF	TGTGCCAGCAGCTTACCCGCGTTCCCCAAGGGCAATCAGCCCCAGCATTTT
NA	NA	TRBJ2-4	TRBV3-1	CASSLGVQNIQYF	TGTGCCAGCAGTCTCGGGGTTCAAAACATTCAGTACTTC
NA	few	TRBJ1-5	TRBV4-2	CASSQDSYQPQHF	TGTGCCAGCAGCCAAGACAGTTATCAGCCCCAGCATTTT
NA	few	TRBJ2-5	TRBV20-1	CSARDRRSETQYF	TGCAGTGCTAGAGATAGGAGGTCGGAGACCCAGTACTTC
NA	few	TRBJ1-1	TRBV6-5	CASSYGRVEKAFF	TGTGCCAGCAGTTACGGCAGGGTCGAGAAAGCTTTCTTT
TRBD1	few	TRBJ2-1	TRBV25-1	CASSSRDSPYNEQFF	TGTGCCAGCAGCTCCCGGGACAGCCCCTACAATGAGCAGTTCTTC
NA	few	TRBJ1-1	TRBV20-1	CSAIIRGRATAIAFF	TGCAGTGCTATTATCCGGGGCAGGGCCACAGCGATAGCTTTCTTT
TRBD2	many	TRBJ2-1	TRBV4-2	CASRPGGPDYNEQFF	TGTGCCAGCAGGCCGGGGGGGCCAGATTACAATGAGCAGTTCTTC
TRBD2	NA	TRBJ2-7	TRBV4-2	CASSQVGRLAGPLRF	TGTGCCAGCAGCCAAGTGGGGAGACTAGCGGGACCCCTCAGGTTC
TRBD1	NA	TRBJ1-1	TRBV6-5	CASSYFAQGQQGGTEAFF	TGTGCCAGCAGTTACTTTGCCCAGGGACAACAGGGGGGTACTGAAGCTTTCTTT
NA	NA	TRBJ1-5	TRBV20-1	CSARYSLEQPQHF	TGCAGTGCTAGATACAGCCTCGAACAGCCCCAGCATTTT
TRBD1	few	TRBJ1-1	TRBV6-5	CASSEGQGLTEAFF	TGTGCCAGCAGTGAGGGACAGGGTTTAACTGAAGCTTTCTTT
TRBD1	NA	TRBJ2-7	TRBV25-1	CASSADRGGYEQYF	TGTGCCAGCAGTGCCGACAGGGGGGGCTACGAGCAGTACTTC
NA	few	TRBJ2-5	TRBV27	CASRSLGKVKETQYF	TGTGCCAGTCGATCCCTTGGGAAGGTAAAAGAGACCCAGTACTTC
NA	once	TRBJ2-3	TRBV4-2	CASSQVEKTTDTQYF	TGTGCCAGCAGCCAAGTTGAGAAAACCACAGATACGCAGTATTTT
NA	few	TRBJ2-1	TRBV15	CATSRDKGRHYNEQFF	TGTGCCACCAGCAGAGATAAGGGAAGACACTACAATGAGCAGTTCTTC
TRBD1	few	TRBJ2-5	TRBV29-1	CSVEGTGSGETQYF	TGCAGCGTTGAAGGGACAGGGAGTGGAGAGACCCAGTACTTC
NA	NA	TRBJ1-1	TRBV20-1	CSAREGLYAEAFF	TGCAGTGCTAGAGAAGGCTTGTACGCTGAAGCTTTCTTT
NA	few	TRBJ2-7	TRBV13	CASSHQGAGVREQYF	TGTGCCAGCAGTCACCAGGGGGCGGGAGTACGCGAGCAGTACTTC
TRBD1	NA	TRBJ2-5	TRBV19	CASSWGQTTQYF	TGTGCCAGTAGTTGGGGACAGACAACCCAGTACTTC
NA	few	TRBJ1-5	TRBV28	CASSLSNSNQPQHF	TGTGCCAGCAGTTTATCCAATAGCAATCAGCCCCAGCATTTT
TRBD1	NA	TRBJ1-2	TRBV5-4	CASSSHRGTNYGYTF	TGTGCCAGCAGCTCGCACAGGGGAACTAACTATGGCTACACCTTC
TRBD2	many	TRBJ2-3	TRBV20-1	CSARSPGGAGGPPDTQYF	TGCAGTGCTAGATCTCCCGGCGGGGCGGGGGGGCCTCCAGATACGCAGTATTTT
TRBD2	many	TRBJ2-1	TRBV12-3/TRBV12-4	CASSPWGGYNEQFF	TGTGCCAGCAGTCCGTGGGGGGGCTACAATGAGCAGTTCTTC
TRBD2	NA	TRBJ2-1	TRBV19	CATLAASGRAWNEQFF	TGTGCCACCCTAGCGGCTAGCGGGAGGGCCTGGAATGAGCAGTTCTTC
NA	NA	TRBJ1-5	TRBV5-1	CASSLAGTNQPQHF	TGCGCCAGCAGCTTGGCGGGGACCAATCAGCCCCAGCATTTT
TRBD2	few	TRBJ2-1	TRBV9	CASSEHLSGSQNEQFF	TGTGCCAGCAGCGAACATCTTAGCGGGAGTCAGAATGAGCAGTTCTTC
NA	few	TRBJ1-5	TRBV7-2	CASSLEGSRREQPQHF	TGTGCCAGCAGCTTAGAGGGTTCGCGTCGGGAACAGCCCCAGCATTTT
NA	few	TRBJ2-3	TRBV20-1	CSASVGSTDTQYF	TGCAGTGCTAGCGTAGGGAGCACAGATACGCAGTATTTT
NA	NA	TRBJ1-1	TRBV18	CASSPPRKNTEAFF	TGTGCCAGCTCACCCCCTCGGAAGAACACTGAAGCTTTCTTT
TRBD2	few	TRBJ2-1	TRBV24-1	CATSDPVAGGSIYNEQFF	TGTGCCACCAGTGATCCTGTAGCGGGGGGCTCCATCTACAATGAGCAGTTCTTC
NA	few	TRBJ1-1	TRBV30	CAWSVLEGSLTKAFF	TGTGCCTGGAGTGTACTAGAGGGCAGCCTCACAAAAGCTTTCTTT
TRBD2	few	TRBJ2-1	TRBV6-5	CASSYSISTSGSYEQFF	TGTGCCAGCAGTTACTCGATCAGTACTAGCGGGAGCTATGAGCAGTTCTTC
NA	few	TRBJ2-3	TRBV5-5	CASSLAPSSRGSADTQYF	TGTGCCAGCAGCTTGGCCCCATCTAGCCGGGGTTCGGCAGATACGCAGTATTTT
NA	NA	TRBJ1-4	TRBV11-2	CASRIAGVNEKLFF	TGTGCCAGCAGAATCGCAGGGGTTAATGAAAAACTGTTTTTT
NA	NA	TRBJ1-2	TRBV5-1	CASSLDGGSGGYTF	TGCGCCAGCAGCTTGGACGGGGGTTCTGGCGGCTACACCTTC
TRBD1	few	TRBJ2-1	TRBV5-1	CASSGDRIYNEQFF	TGCGCCAGCAGCGGGGACAGAATCTACAATGAGCAGTTCTTC
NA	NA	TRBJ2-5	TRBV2	CASRKEELVTQYF	TGTGCCAGCAGGAAGGAAGAGCTGGTTACCCAGTACTTC
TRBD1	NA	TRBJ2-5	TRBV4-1	CASSQLDRGMWKETQYF	TGCGCCAGCAGCCAATTAGACAGGGGGATGTGGAAAGAGACCCAGTACTTC
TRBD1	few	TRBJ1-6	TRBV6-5	CASSYQGARMEGSPLHF	TGTGCCAGCAGTTACCAGGGGGCGCGAATGGAAGGGTCACCCCTCCACTTT
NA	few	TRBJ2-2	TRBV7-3	CASSHPGEGANGELFF	TGTGCCAGCAGCCACCCGGGGGAGGGGGCGAACGGGGAGCTGTTTTTT
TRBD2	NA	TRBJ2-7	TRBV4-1	CASSQRLAGGSPAYEQYF	TGCGCCAGCAGCCAACGACTAGCGGGGGGCAGCCCGGCCTACGAGCAGTACTTC
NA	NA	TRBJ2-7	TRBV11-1	CASAIQGGNEQYF	TGTGCCAGCGCGATACAGGGCGGTAACGAGCAGTACTTC
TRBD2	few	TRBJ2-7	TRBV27	CASSLSGTSGPFYEQYF	TGTGCCAGCAGCCTCTCCGGGACTAGCGGACCCTTCTACGAGCAGTACTTC